This TCR beta chain came from a study of cytomegalovirus exposure and HLA in healthy donors. Overall study results and limits: Researchers reported from a later analysis that most CMV-associated TCR beta chains appeared HLA-restricted. Available immune exposure information covered CMV serostatus only.

This CDR3 comprises 16 residues. Looked up from germline, CDR1 is GTSNPN and CDR2 is SVGIG (reference sequence). Trimming removed 3 bases at V and 4 bases at J, with 16 bases between. While unrecorded immune exposures were likely, the donors were nominally healthy when sampled. 60 Vbeta and 13 Jbeta primers were used in PCR. Here immunoSEQ multiplex PCR was the method, and the copy in TCRdb shows in-frame clones only, minus some. The top ten clones hold 4.2% of a sample with 110,000 or so clones, approximately 69% of them seen once. Of note for this clone: Its antigen remains unidentified.

This clonotype was sampled from a woman aged 40 to 50 in good health and CMV-seropositive. This rearrangement joins TRBV30 to TRBJ1-6; D is ambiguous. Material for sequencing was PBMCs. The CDR3 coding sequence is TGTGCCTGGAGGGAGTTCTCATTGGCGTATAATTCACCCCTCCACTTT. This encodes CAWREFSLAYNSPLHF.